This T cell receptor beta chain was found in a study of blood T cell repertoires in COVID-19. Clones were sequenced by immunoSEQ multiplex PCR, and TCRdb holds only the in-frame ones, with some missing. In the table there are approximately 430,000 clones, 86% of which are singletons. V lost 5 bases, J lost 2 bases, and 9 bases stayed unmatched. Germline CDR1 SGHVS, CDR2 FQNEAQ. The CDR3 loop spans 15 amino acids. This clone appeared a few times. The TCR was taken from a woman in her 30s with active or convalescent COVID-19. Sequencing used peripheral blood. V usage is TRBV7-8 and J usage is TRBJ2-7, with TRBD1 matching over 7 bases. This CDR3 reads CASSLVRDRPYEQYF. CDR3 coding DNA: TGTGCCAGCAGCCTCGTCCGGGACAGACCCTACGAGCAGTACTTC.